This T cell receptor (beta chain) was sequenced in a study of blood T cell repertoires in COVID-19. Study at large: Italy, Spain and the United States were the sources of the convalescent and acute COVID-19 samples. PBMCs, B-cell-depleted T cells, or T cells provided the cDNA or gDNA that made up the material.

The table lists this clone with many counts. Trimming removed 4 bases from V and 0 bases from J, with 6 bases in between. The CDR3 runs 13 residues. A Seattle source enrolled patients during active infection and followed them longitudinally. In the source study's methods: Using reference gene primer amplification, nucleated cell counts were estimated. TCRdb's table, derived via immunoSEQ multiplex PCR, lists solely in-frame clones and lacks some. Clonal size and the V and J genes are those of that table, whereas D and trimming came from the DNA. The table lists over 150,000 clones, around 83% of them singletons.

The gene calls are TRBV12-3 or TRBV12-4 and TRBJ1-2; possibly TRBD1 for D (5 bases). Source material: peripheral blood. This TCR was sampled from a woman aged 55-69 years with COVID-19, enrolled during active disease. The DNA of the CDR3 is TGTGCCAGCAGTTGGGGGGCTAACTATGGCTACACCTTC. Translated: CASSWGANYGYTF.